This TCR beta chain was captured in a study of T cell repertoires in cytomegalovirus infection. This clonotype was seen a handful of times. Its target is not known. The junction had 5 bases not matched to a gene; V was cut back by 6 bases and J by 4 bases. The CDR3 has 14 residues. MiXCR, run by TCRdb on the reads, gives a single entry per CDR3 protein. The sample has about 52,000 distinct CDR3 sequences, more than 15% seen once. Material: CD8+ T cells from cultured PBMCs, obtained from culture after CMV antigen stimulation. The receptor was derived from a human donor in good health (CMV status not recorded). Some clones in this sample may be carry-over from other donors' samples. The rearrangement links TRBV12-3 or TRBV12-4 to TRBJ2-7, with 11 bases lining up with TRBD1. The CDR3 DNA follows: TGTGCCAGCAGCCCCGGACAGGGGGCTTACGAGCAGTACTTC. This gives the protein CASSPGQGAYEQYF.